The text below deals with one TCR beta chain. Its antigen is unknown. Trimming stripped 2 bases from V and 5 bases from J, with 10 bases between. The CDR3 contains 14 residues. CDR1 is LNHDA and CDR2 is SQIVND in the germline V gene (reference sequence). The record originates from a study of T cell responses to AZD1222 COVID-19 vaccine. Findings and limits, study-wide: Baseline seropositivity occurred in only a handful of AZD1222 recipients. Nearly half of spike-specific TCRs reportedly go after variant regions that carry no mutations. Donors skewed white British and female; clonal diversity was possibly underestimated.

Sequenced by immunoSEQ multiplex PCR; TCRdb stores in-frame clones only, minus some. The sample lists some 150,000 clones, 70% to 90% occurring once. The V call is TRBV19, the J call TRBJ1-5; no reliable D call. The sequences come from peripheral blood, collected on day 0 of MenACWY control vaccination. The receptor comes from an adult in good health. CDR3 in amino acids: CASSITADYQPQHF. CDR3 nucleotides: TGTGCCAGTAGTATAACGGCAGATTATCAGCCCCAGCATTTT.